The table lists the clone carrying this T cell receptor beta chain with a few counts. Its target is unknown. The CDR3 is 15 residues long. The ends were cut back, 0 bases at V and 0 bases at J, with 6 bases in the middle. CDR1 is LGHDT and CDR2 is YNNKEL in the germline V gene (reference sequence). cDNA molecules carried unique molecular identifiers, and template switching added a universal primer site. Using its own MiXCR run on the 5' RACE reads, TCRdb lists one record per CDR3 protein. The sample yields about 900,000 distinct CDR3 sequences, roughly an eighth seen once. The sample originates from a study of identical twins. Study outcomes and limitations: Out-of-frame beta sequences exhibited a weaker degree of excess twin sharing. Rather than following the same donors, the conclusions depended on cross-sectional statistical analysis.

Another study also made use of these data, one on yellow fever vaccine responses in identical twins. That source adds: A vaccine T cell response that seemed partly convergent and partly personalized was reported in twins.

Sequencing was performed on PBMCs. The sequence derives from a woman aged 18-29 years in good health. J is TRBJ1-5 and V is TRBV3-1; D gene uncertain. As DNA, the CDR3 is TGTGCCAGCAGCCAAGAGGGAACTAGCAATCAGCCCCAGCATTTT. This gives the protein CASSQEGTSNQPQHF.